These T cell receptor beta chains were read from a single sample in a study of cytomegalovirus exposure and HLA in healthy donors. Data came from immunoSEQ multiplex PCR; TCRdb stores just in-frame clones and leaves some out. The data show under 200,000 clones, with 75% to 90% seen just once and 0.7% to 0.95% held by the top ten. The source material was PBMCs. These receptor sequences come from a woman under 30 in good health and CMV-seronegative. Each CDR3 is given with its conserved first and last residue. Fields, in order: D gene, V gene, J gene, clone size, CDR3 protein, CDR3 DNA. D genes are given only for firm matches. Clone size is shown for a subset of rows, as once, few, many or a class of expanded clone.

>NA|TRBV6-5|TRBJ2-7|NA
CASSYVQGQFYEQYF
TGTGCCAGCAGTTACGTCCAGGGTCAATTCTACGAGCAGTACTTC
>NA|TRBV9|TRBJ1-5|NA
CASSGSEGTNQPQHF
TGTGCCAGCAGCGGGTCTGAGGGAACCAATCAGCCCCAGCATTTT
>NA|TRBV11-3|TRBJ2-7|NA
CASSLEGDMGFPQYF
TGTGCCAGCAGCTTAGAGGGGGACATGGGGTTTCCGCAGTACTTC
>TRBD2|TRBV7-3|TRBJ2-2|NA
CASSAGLAGTGELFF
TGTGCCAGCAGCGCGGGACTAGCGGGCACCGGGGAGCTGTTTTTT
>NA|TRBV5-8|TRBJ1-2|NA
CASSLVAGYGYTF
TGTGCCAGCAGCTTGGTGGCAGGTTATGGCTACACCTTC
>NA|TRBV27|TRBJ2-2|NA
CASSFPGGELFF
TGTGCCAGCAGTTTTCCAGGCGGGGAGCTGTTTTTT
>TRBD1|TRBV4-1|TRBJ1-5|NA
CASSPGGTGNQPQHF
TGCGCCAGCAGCCCAGGAGGGACAGGCAATCAGCCCCAGCATTTT
>TRBD2|TRBV15|TRBJ2-7|NA
CATSRKAGGPHEQYF
TGTGCCACCAGCAGGAAGGCGGGAGGGCCTCACGAGCAGTACTTC
>TRBD2|TRBV7-9|TRBJ2-7|NA
CASSVSGRAHEQYF
TGTGCCAGCAGCGTCTCAGGGAGGGCCCACGAGCAGTACTTC
>TRBD2|TRBV27|TRBJ2-1|NA
CASSTAGVEFF
TGTGCCAGCAGTACAGCGGGAGTGGAGTTCTTC
>NA|TRBV28|TRBJ2-5|NA
CASRDQAETQYF
TGTGCCAGCAGAGACCAGGCGGAGACCCAGTACTTC
>NA|TRBV6-6|TRBJ1-5|NA
CASSYPREPQHF
TGTGCCAGCAGTTACCCCCGGGAGCCCCAGCATTTT
>NA|TRBV27|TRBJ1-5|NA
CASSLQGSNQPQHF
TGTGCCAGCAGTTTACAGGGTAGCAATCAGCCCCAGCATTTT
>NA|TRBV28|TRBJ1-1|NA
CASSPPGSEAFF
TGTGCCAGCAGTCCCCCGGGGAGTGAAGCTTTCTTT
>NA|TRBV7-8|TRBJ2-6|once
CASSLPDSSTGANVLTF
TGTGCCAGCAGCTTACCGGACAGTTCGACTGGGGCCAACGTCCTGACTTTC
>TRBD1|TRBV7-9|TRBJ1-4|NA
CASSLALGQGYEKLFF
TGTGCCAGCAGCTTAGCGCTGGGACAGGGTTATGAAAAACTGTTTTTT